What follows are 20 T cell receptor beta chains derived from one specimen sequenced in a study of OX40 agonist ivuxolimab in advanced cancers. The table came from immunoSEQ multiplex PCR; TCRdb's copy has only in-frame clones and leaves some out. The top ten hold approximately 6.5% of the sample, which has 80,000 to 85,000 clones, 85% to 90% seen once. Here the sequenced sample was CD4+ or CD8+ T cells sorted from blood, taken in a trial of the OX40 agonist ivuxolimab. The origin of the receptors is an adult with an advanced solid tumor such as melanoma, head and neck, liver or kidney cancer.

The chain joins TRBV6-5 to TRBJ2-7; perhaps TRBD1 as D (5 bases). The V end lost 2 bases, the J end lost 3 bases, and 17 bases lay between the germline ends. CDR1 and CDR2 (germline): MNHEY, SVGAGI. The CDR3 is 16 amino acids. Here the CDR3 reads CASSYKGFERVYEQYF. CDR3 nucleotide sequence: TGTGCCAGCAGTTACAAGGGGTTCGAACGGGTCTACGAGCAGTACTTC.

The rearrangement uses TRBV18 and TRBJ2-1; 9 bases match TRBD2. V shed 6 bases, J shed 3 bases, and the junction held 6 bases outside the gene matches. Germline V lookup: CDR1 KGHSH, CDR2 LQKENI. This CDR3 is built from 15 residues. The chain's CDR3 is CASSHWREGYNEQFF. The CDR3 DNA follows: TGTGCCAGCTCCCACTGGCGGGAGGGCTACAATGAGCAGTTCTTC.

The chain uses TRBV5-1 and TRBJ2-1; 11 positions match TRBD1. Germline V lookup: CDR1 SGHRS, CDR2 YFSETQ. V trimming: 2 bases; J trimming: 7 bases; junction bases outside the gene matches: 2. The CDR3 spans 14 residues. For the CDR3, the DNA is TGCGCCAGCAGCTTAGGACAGGGGGCAAATGAGCAGTTCTTC. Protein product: CASSLGQGANEQFF.

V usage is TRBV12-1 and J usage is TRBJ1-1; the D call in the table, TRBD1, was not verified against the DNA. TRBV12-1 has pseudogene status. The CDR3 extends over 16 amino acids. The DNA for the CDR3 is TGTGCCAGCAGCTTTCGGGCAGGGGTTGAGGCGACTGAAGCTTTCTTT. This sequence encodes CASSFRAGVEATEAFF.

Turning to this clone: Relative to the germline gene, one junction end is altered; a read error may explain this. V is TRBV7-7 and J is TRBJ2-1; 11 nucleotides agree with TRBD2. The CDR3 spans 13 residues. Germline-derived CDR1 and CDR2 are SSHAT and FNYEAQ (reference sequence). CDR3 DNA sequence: TGTGCTAGCAGCTTAGCGGGGGGGCTTGAGCAGTTCTTC. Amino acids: CASSLAGGLEQFF. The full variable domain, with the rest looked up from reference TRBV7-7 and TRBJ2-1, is GAGVSQSPRYKVTKRGQDVTLRCDPISSHATLYWYQQALGQGPEFLTYFNYEAQPDKSGLPSDRFSAERPEGSISTLTIQRTEQRDSAMYRCASSLAGGLEQFFGPGTRLTVL.

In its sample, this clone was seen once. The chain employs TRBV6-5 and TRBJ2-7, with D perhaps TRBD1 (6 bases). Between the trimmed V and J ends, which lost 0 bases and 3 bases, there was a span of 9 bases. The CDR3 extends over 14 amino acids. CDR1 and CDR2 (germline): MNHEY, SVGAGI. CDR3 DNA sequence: TGTGCCAGCAGTTACTCGGGGGCTTTCTACGAGCAGTACTTC. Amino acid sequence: CASSYSGAFYEQYF.

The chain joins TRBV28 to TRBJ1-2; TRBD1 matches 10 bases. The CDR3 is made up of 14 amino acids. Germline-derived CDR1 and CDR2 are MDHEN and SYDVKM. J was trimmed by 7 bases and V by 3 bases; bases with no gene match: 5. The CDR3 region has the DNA TGTGCCAGCAGTTTCGGGACAGGGGTGCTTGGCTACACCTTC. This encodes CASSFGTGVLGYTF.

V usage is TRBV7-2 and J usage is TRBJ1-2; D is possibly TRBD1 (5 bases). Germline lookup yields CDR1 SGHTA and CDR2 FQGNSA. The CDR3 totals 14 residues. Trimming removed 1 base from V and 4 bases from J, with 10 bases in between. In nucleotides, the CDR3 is TGTGCCAGCAGCTTAGATTGGGGGATCTATGGCTACACCTTC. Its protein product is CASSLDWGIYGYTF.

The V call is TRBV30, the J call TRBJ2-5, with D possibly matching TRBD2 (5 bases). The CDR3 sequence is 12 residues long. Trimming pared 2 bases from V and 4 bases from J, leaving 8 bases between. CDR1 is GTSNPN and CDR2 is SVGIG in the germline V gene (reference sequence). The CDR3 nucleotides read TGTGCCTGGAGTACGGGGTCAGAGACCCAGTACTTC. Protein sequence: CAWSTGSETQYF.

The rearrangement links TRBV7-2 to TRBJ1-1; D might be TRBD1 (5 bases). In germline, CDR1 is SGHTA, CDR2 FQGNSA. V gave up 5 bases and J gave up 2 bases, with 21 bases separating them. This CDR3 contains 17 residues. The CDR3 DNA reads TGTGCCAGCAGCAATCAGCCAGGGCAGGGTAAAAACACTGAAGCTTTCTTT. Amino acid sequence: CASSNQPGQGKNTEAFF.

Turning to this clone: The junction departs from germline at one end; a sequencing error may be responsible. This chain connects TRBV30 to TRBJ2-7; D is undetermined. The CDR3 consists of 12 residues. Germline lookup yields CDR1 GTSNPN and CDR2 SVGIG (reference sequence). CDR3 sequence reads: CAWRVGGGEQYF. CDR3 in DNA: TGTGCCTGGCGTGTCGGCGGCGGCGAGCAGTACTTC.

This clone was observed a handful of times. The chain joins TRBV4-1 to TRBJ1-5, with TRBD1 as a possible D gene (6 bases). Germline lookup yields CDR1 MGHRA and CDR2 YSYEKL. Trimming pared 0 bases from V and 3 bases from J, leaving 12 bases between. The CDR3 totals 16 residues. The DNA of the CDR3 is TGCGCCAGCAGCCAAGAGGCCCGGGGGGCCAATCAGCCCCAGCATTTT. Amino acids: CASSQEARGANQPQHF.

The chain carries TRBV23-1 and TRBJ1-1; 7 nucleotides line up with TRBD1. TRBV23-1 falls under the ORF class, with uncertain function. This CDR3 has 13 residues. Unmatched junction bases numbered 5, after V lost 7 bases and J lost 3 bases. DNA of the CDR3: TGCGCCAGCAAGGGTGACAGGGACACTGAAGCTTTCTTT. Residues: CASKGDRDTEAFF.

The CDR3 reads CASSTLAGGGYEQYF. CDR3 bases: TGTGCCAGTAGCACTCTAGCGGGAGGCGGTTACGAGCAGTACTTC. The chain employs TRBV19 and TRBJ2-7, with 11 bases fitting TRBD2. The V gene end was trimmed by 6 bases and the J gene end by 4 bases; junction bases not matched to a gene: 8. The CDR3 contains 15 residues. Germline loops: CDR1 LNHDA, CDR2 SQIVND (reference sequence).

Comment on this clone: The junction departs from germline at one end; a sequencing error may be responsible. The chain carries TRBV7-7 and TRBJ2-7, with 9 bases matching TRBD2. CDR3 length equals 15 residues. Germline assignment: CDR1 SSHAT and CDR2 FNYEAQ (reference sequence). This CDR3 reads CASSAGGAGINEQYF. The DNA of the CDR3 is TGTGCTAGCAGCGCGGGGGGGGCAGGGATAAACGAGCAGTACTTC.

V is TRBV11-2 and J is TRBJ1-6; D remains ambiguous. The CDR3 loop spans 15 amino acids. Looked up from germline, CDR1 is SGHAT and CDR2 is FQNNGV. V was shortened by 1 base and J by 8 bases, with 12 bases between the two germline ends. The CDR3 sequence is CASSLGIPSYSPLHF. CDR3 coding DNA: TGTGCCAGCAGCTTAGGAATCCCCTCTTATTCACCCCTCCACTTT. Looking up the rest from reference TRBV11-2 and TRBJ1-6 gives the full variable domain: EAGVAQSPRYKIIEKRQSVAFWCNPISGHATLYWYQQILGQGPKLLIQFQNNGVVDDSQLPKDRFSAERLKGVDSTLKIQPAKLEDSAVYLCASSLGIPSYSPLHFGNGTRLTVT.

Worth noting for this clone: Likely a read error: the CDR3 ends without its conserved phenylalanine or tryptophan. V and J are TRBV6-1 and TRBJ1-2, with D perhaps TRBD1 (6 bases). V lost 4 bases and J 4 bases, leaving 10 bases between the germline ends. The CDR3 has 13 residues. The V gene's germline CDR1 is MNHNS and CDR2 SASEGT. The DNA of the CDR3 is TGTGCCAGCAGTGTCGACAGGAGCTATGGCTACACCTCC. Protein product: CASSVDRSYGYTS.

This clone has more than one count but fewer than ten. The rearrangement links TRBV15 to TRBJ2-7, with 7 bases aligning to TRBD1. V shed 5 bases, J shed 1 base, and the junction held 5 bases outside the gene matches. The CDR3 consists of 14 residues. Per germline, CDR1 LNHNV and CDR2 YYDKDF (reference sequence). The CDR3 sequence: CATSSRTGSYEQYF. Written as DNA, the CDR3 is TGTGCCACCAGCTCCCGGACAGGATCCTACGAGCAGTACTTC.

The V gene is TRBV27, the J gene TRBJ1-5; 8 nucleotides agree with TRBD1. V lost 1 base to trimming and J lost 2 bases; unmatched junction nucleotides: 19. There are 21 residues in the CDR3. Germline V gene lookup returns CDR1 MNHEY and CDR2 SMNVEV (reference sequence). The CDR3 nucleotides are TGTGCCAGCAGTTTATGTAGGTGGGGACAGGCGATAAGCAGGGGCAATCAGCCCCAGCATTTT. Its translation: CASSLCRWGQAISRGNQPQHF.

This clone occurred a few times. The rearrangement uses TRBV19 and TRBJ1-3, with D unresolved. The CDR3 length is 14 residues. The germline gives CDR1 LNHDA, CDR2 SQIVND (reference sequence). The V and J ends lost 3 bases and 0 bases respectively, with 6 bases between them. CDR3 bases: TGTGCCAGTAGTATCCAAGCCTCTGGAAACACCATATATTTT. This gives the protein CASSIQASGNTIYF.